This T cell receptor beta chain was observed in a study of CD8 T cells in Susac syndrome (dated by TCRdb to between 2018 and 2021). Study-wide context: Among the Susac syndrome patients who were sequenced, clinically active disease was present in 5 or 6 and clinical remission was observed in eight or nine. At blood withdrawal, Susac syndrome patients were either therapy-naive, taking corticosteroids (in some cases with IVIg as well), or taking IVIg alone. Whether CD8+ T cell activation and differentiation in Susac syndrome was antigen driven was tested using repertoire sequencing.

RNA was extracted using the RNeasy kit, and roughly 0.5 to 1 microgram was reverse transcribed with random hexamers. The immunoSEQ multiplex PCR assay, covering 54 Vbeta and 13 Jbeta segments, was used to amplify TCR beta CDR3 regions. To correct PCR amplification bias, a synthetic template baseline was used for both primer optimization and computational correction. As for how the authors treated the data: Reads were annotated to V, D and J genes per IMGT and analyzed with immunoSEQ Analyzer, keeping only productive sequences. Clonality was calculated as one minus the Shannon entropy normalized by log2 of the number of productive unique sequences. For each patient and control, public and private clones were evaluated within the 100 most prevalent clones. A clone was defined as Susac-specific if it was absent from the healthy and MS cohorts, from more than 850 published viral clones and from other ImmuneACCESS disease sequences. TCRdb reworked the public reads: Q25 trimming with fastp, MiXCR clone assembly, productive beta chains retained. Each entry merges the rows of one CDR3 protein and shows their most common DNA and genes. What appears here as the V and J calls and clone size reflects TCRdb's work, not the paper's. Across this sample there are about 240,000 distinct CDR3 sequences, with 90% to 97% seen only once. The ten largest make up 0.095% to 0.12% of the sample.

On this clonotype: Its antigen is currently not known. No base-level quality is on record; no much larger clone is a single base apart.

CDR1 and CDR2 are read off the germline V gene as SGDLS and YYNGEE. The junction shows trimming of 4 bases on V and 2 bases on J, plus 19 bases between the germline ends. The CDR3, from cysteine to phenylalanine, totals 16 residues. Only the CDR3 portion is preserved as DNA: 48 bases, with reading frame beginning at the first base. Overall study results and their limits: In patients with Susac syndrome, the CD4+ T cell repertoire showed no detectable clonal expansion. The number of individuals in the TCR sequencing and HLA analysis was acknowledged as relatively small.

Peripheral blood CD8+ and CD4+ T cells from healthy donors, Susac syndrome patients and multiple sclerosis patients were profiled using high-throughput TCR beta sequencing. Susac syndrome patients met recently defined diagnostic criteria for definite or probable disease. Bulk CD8+ and CD4+ T cells were purified by magnetic negative isolation, while CD8+ TEMRA cells were enriched using FACS. Blood was drawn into EDTA tubes, processed within 24 hours, and PBMCs were isolated by density gradient centrifugation. PBMCs intended for TCR sequencing were cryopreserved in liquid nitrogen and were subsequently thawed in a 37 degrees C water bath. A purity of at least 90% was achieved for sorted or isolated CD4+, CD8+ and CD8+ TEMRA cells.

This TCR was sampled from a human donor with Susac syndrome. The V and J genes are TRBV9 and TRBJ2-7; the D gene is perhaps TRBD2, from 5 matching bases. Sample: CD4+ T cells from PBMCs. The CDR3 reads CASSMVPGSPTYEQYF. The nucleotide sequence is TGTGCCAGCAGCATGGTTCCGGGGTCCCCAACCTACGAGCAGTACTTC. Beyond the CDR3, the reference TRBV9 and TRBJ2-7 genes provide the residues; the full variable domain reads: DSGVTQTPKHLITATGQRVTLRCSPRSGDLSVYWYQQSLDQGLQFLIQYYNGEERAKGNILERFSAQQFPDLHSELNLSSLELGDSALYFCASSMVPGSPTYEQYFGPGTRLTVT.